The rows below give T cell receptor beta chains drawn from one sample of a study of T cell responses to AZD1222 COVID-19 vaccine. The protocol was immunoSEQ multiplex PCR, while the TCRdb copy is restricted to in-frame clones and leaves out a portion. This sample has more than 100,000 clones, with over 75% found just once. The specimen comprised peripheral blood, sampled on day 0 of AZD1222 vaccination. The receptors originated from an adult in good health. CDR3s include the opening cysteine and the closing phenylalanine or tryptophan. D genes are given only for firm matches. A clone size is listed for some rows: how often the clone was seen (once, few, many), or a class if it is expanded.

cdr3_aa cdr3_nt clone_size v_call d_call j_call
CASSLTGTTGELFF TGTGCCAGCAGCTTGACGGGAACGACCGGGGAGCTGTTTTTT . TRBV11-2 . TRBJ2-2
CASSLGGWDYGYTF TGTGCCAGCAGCTTAGGGGGCTGGGACTATGGCTACACCTTC . TRBV13 . TRBJ1-2
CASNPGAGGDWETQYF TGTGCCAGCAACCCGGGGGCAGGGGGCGACTGGGAGACCCAGTACTTC . TRBV11-1 TRBD1 TRBJ2-5
CASSLATGPGKTQYF TGCGCCAGCAGCCTCGCGACAGGGCCCGGAAAGACCCAGTACTTC . TRBV4-1 TRBD1 TRBJ2-5
CASSPRLGEATNEKLFF TGTGCCAGCAGCCCGCGTTTAGGGGAAGCAACTAATGAAAAACTGTTTTTT . TRBV7-9 . TRBJ1-4
CASSTSEDNEQFF TGTGCCAGCAGCACCTCAGAGGACAATGAGCAGTTCTTC . TRBV11-2 . TRBJ2-1
CASSAGRGNQPQHF TGTGCCAGCAGCGCTGGCAGGGGAAATCAGCCCCAGCATTTT . TRBV9 . TRBJ1-5
CASSLSGELFF TGTGCCAGCAGCTTATCGGGGGAGCTGTTTTTT . TRBV13 . TRBJ2-2
CASSLGGGKGNQPQHF TGTGCCAGCAGCTTAGGTGGAGGAAAGGGCAATCAGCCCCAGCATTTT many TRBV7-6 . TRBJ1-5
CASSESKSGTYEQYF TGCGCCAGCAGTGAGTCAAAGTCTGGGACCTACGAGCAGTACTTC . TRBV10-1 . TRBJ2-7
CASSPSTDTQYF TGTGCCAGCTCACCATCCACAGATACGCAGTATTTT . TRBV18 . TRBJ2-3
CASSFPGQPNYGYTF TGCGCCAGCAGCTTTCCGGGACAGCCTAACTATGGCTACACCTTC once TRBV5-1 TRBD1 TRBJ1-2
CASSLADGASEQFF TGTGCCAGCAGCTTAGCGGACGGGGCTAGCGAGCAGTTCTTC . TRBV7-2 . TRBJ2-1
CASSLFGIRGGYTF TGTGCCAGCAGCTTGTTTGGTATTCGAGGGGGCTACACCTTC . TRBV5-4 . TRBJ1-2
CASTPGPRGAYEQYF TGTGCCAGCACCCCCGGGCCCAGGGGGGCCTACGAGCAGTACTTC . TRBV28 . TRBJ2-7
CASSKPPGWVPGNTIYF TGTGCCAGCAGCAAACCCCCAGGATGGGTACCCGGAAACACCATATATTTT . TRBV21-1 . TRBJ1-3
CASSVATGLNQPQHF TGTGCCAGCAGCGTAGCTACTGGGCTTAATCAGCCCCAGCATTTT . TRBV9 . TRBJ1-5
CASSVAPNTGELFF TGTGCCAGCAGCGTAGCACCGAACACCGGGGAGCTGTTTTTT . TRBV9 . TRBJ2-2
CASSWTGDSNQPQHF TGTGCCAGCAGTTGGACAGGGGATAGCAATCAGCCCCAGCATTTT . TRBV6-5 TRBD1 TRBJ1-5
CARRFTGTGYGYTF TGTGCCAGACGCTTCACCGGGACAGGTTATGGCTACACCTTC . TRBV2 TRBD1 TRBJ1-2
CASMGRVNTGELFF TGTGCCAGCATGGGCAGGGTGAACACCGGGGAGCTGTTTTTT . TRBV5-8 . TRBJ2-2
CASSVVGFSDTQYF TGTGCCAGCAGCGTAGTGGGGTTCTCTGATACGCAGTATTTT . TRBV9 . TRBJ2-3
CASRAQGVRNQPQHF TGTGCCAGCAGGGCACAGGGAGTTCGCAATCAGCCCCAGCATTTT . TRBV27 . TRBJ1-5
CASSFSGGAVEQYF TGTGCCAGCAGTTTTAGCGGGGGGGCAGTGGAGCAGTACTTC . TRBV6-5 TRBD2 TRBJ2-7
CASSPYIGTQYF TGTGCCAGCAGCCCATACATTGGGACGCAGTATTTT once TRBV7-3 . TRBJ2-3
CASSRGGNGDTQYF TGTGCCAGCAGCCGGGGTGGAAATGGAGATACGCAGTATTTT once TRBV5-4 . TRBJ2-3
CASSIVGPGGNYGYTF TGTGCCAGTAGTATAGTCGGTCCGGGGGGAAACTATGGCTACACCTTC . TRBV19 . TRBJ1-2
CASSPAGKVTEAFF TGTGCCAGCTCACCAGCGGGCAAGGTCACTGAAGCTTTCTTT . TRBV18 . TRBJ1-1
CASSGRQGSLSYEQYF TGTGCCAGCAGCGGTAGACAGGGGTCTCTATCCTACGAGCAGTACTTC . TRBV2 TRBD1 TRBJ2-7
CASSLSPEGPETQYF TGTGCCAGCAGCTTATCTCCTGAGGGTCCAGAGACCCAGTACTTC . TRBV7-3 . TRBJ2-5
CASSLREGTNTEAFF TGCGCCAGCAGCCTGAGGGAGGGGACGAACACTGAAGCTTTCTTT . TRBV4-1 . TRBJ1-1
CASSSNGLAGGREQYF TGCGCCAGCAGCTCGAACGGACTAGCGGGGGGTCGGGAGCAGTACTTC . TRBV5-1 TRBD2 TRBJ2-7
CASSLEPGMGQETQYF TGTGCCAGCAGCTTAGAGCCCGGAATGGGCCAAGAGACCCAGTACTTC . TRBV13 . TRBJ2-5
CATSDNRGSSGAFF TGTGCCACCAGTGACAACCGGGGCAGTAGTGGAGCTTTCTTT . TRBV24-1 . TRBJ1-1
CASIRVVDTQYF TGTGCCAGCATTAGGGTGGTAGATACGCAGTATTTT . TRBV7-9 . TRBJ2-3
CASSRGQGTSYEQYF TGTGCCAGCAGCAGGGGACAGGGGACTTCCTACGAGCAGTACTTC once TRBV6-5 TRBD1 TRBJ2-7
CASSDRGRNTDTQYF TGCGCCAGCAGTGACCGGGGGCGGAACACAGATACGCAGTATTTT . TRBV10-2 . TRBJ2-3
CASSLGTIPRTDTQYF TGCGCCAGCAGCCTAGGGACTATACCCCGCACAGATACGCAGTATTTT . TRBV5-1 TRBD2 TRBJ2-3
CASSSFTYEQYF TGTGCCAGCAGTTCTTTCACTTACGAGCAGTACTTC . TRBV6-5 . TRBJ2-7
CASSLRQGQRSPLHF TGTGCCAGCAGTTTAAGGCAGGGACAAAGGTCACCCCTCCACTTT . TRBV27 . TRBJ1-6
CASTGTDNQETQYF TGTGCCAGTACTGGGACAGATAACCAAGAGACCCAGTACTTC . TRBV11-3 TRBD1 TRBJ2-5
CASSSADHLPTDTQYF TGTGCCAGCAGCTCGGCTGACCACCTGCCCACAGATACGCAGTATTTT . TRBV7-8 . TRBJ2-3
CASSFGRANYGYTF TGTGCCAGCAGCTTCGGTAGAGCTAACTATGGCTACACCTTC . TRBV11-3 . TRBJ1-2
CASSYSLGAGETQYF TGTGCCAGCAGTTACTCGCTCGGGGCTGGGGAGACCCAGTACTTC . TRBV6-5 . TRBJ2-5
CASSLFRQRAFF TGTGCCAGCAGTTTATTTCGACAGAGAGCTTTCTTT . TRBV28 . TRBJ1-1
CASSIGGQGSYGYTF TGTGCCAGTAGTATAGGGGGACAGGGGAGCTATGGCTACACCTTC once TRBV19 TRBD1 TRBJ1-2
CASSSYRGGTEAFF TGTGCCAGCAGCTCATACAGGGGTGGCACTGAAGCTTTCTTT . TRBV11-3 TRBD1 TRBJ1-1
CASSPGYRTDTEAFF TGTGCCAGCAGTCCCGGCTACAGGACGGACACTGAAGCTTTCTTT . TRBV5-5 . TRBJ1-1
CASSLDRRLISYEQYF TGTGCCAGCAGCTTAGATAGGCGGCTTATCTCCTACGAGCAGTACTTC . TRBV11-2 . TRBJ2-7
CASSISGTSTDTQYF TGTGCCAGCAGCATTAGCGGGACGAGCACAGATACGCAGTATTTT few TRBV7-2 TRBD2 TRBJ2-3
CASSLAPPRRGRLLKLFF TGTGCCAGCAGCTTAGCCCCGCCGCGGAGGGGGCGATTACTAAAACTGTTTTTT . TRBV11-3 TRBD1 TRBJ1-4
CASSYVGWDFYEQYF TGTGCCAGCAGTTACGTCGGGTGGGATTTCTACGAGCAGTACTTC . TRBV6-2/TRBV6-3 . TRBJ2-7
CATQWTLYGYTF TGTGCCACCCAGTGGACACTCTATGGCTACACCTTC . TRBV6-4 . TRBJ1-2
CASSYPGASPLHF TGTGCCAGCAGTTACCCCGGTGCTTCACCCCTCCACTTT . TRBV6-2/TRBV6-3 . TRBJ1-6
CASRGGNSYEQYF TGTGCCAGCAGGGGGGGCAACTCCTACGAGCAGTACTTC . TRBV6-5 . TRBJ2-7